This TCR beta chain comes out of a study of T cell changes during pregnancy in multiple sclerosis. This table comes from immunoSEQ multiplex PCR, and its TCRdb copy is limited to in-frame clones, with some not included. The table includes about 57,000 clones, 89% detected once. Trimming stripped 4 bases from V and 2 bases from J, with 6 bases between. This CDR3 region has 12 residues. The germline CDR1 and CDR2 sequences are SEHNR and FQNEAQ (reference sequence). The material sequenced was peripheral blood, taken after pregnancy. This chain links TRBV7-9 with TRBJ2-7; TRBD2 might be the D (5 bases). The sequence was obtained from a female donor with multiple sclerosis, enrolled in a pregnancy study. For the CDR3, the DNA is TGTGCCAGCAGCTCCGGGACCTACGAGCAGTACTTC. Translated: CASSSGTYEQYF. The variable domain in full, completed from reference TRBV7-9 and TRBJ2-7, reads DTGVSQNPRHKITKRGQNVTFRCDPISEHNRLYWYRQTLGQGPEFLTYFQNEAQLEKSRLLSDRFSAERPKGSFSTLEIQRTEQGDSAMYLCASSSGTYEQYFGPGTRLTVT.